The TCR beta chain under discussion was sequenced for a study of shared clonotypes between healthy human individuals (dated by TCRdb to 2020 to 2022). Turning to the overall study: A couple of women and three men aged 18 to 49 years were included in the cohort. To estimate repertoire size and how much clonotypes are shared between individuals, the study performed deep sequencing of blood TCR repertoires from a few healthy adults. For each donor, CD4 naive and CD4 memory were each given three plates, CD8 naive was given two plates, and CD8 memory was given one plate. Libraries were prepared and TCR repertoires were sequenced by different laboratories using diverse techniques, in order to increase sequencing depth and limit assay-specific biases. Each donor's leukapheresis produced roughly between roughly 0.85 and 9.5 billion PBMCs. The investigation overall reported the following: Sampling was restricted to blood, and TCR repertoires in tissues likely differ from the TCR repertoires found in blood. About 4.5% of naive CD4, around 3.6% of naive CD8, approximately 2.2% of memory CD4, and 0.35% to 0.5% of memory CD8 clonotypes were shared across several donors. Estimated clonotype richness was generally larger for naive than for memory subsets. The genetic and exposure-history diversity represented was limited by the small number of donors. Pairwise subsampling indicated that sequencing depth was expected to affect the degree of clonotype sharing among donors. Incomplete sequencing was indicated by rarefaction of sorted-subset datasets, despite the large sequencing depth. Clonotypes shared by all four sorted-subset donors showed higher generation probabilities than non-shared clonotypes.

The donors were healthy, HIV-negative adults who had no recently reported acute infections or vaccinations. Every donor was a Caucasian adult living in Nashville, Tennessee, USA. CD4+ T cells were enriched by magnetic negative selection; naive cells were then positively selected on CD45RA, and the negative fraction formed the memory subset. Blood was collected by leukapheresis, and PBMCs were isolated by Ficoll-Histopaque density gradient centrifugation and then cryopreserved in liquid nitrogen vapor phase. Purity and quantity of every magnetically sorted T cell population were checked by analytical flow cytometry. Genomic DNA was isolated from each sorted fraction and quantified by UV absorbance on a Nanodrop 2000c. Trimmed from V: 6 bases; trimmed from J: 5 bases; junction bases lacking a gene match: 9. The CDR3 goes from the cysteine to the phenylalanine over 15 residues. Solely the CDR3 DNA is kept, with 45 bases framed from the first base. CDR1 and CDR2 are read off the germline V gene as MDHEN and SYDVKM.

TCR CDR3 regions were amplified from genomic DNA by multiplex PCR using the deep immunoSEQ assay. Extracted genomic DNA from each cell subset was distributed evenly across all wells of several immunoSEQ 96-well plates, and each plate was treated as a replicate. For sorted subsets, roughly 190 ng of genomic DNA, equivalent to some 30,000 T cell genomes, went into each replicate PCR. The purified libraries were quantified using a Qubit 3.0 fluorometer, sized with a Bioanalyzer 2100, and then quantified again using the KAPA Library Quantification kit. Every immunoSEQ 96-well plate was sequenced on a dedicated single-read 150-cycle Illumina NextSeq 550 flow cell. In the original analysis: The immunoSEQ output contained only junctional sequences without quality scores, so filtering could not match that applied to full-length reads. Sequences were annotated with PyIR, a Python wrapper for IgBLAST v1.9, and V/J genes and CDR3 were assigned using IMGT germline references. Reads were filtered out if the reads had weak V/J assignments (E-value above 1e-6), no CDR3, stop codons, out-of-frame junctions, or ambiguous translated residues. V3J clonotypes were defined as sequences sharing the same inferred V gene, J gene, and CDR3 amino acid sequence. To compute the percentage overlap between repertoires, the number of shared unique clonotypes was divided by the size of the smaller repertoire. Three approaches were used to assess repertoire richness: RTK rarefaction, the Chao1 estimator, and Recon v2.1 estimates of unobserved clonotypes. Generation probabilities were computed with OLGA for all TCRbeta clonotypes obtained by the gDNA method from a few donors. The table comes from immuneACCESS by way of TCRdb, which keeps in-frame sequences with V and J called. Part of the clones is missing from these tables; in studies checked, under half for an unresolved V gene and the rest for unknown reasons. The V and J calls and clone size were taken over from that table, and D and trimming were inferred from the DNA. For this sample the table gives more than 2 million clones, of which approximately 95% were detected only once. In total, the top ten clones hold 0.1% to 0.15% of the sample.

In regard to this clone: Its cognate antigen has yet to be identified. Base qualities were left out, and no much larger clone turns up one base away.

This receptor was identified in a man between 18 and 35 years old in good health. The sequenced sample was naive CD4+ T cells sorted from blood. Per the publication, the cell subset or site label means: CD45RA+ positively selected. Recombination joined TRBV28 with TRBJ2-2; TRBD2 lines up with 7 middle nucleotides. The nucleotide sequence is TGTGCCAGCAGCCCAAGCGGGGTACGAACCGGGGAGCTGTTTTTT. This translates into CASSPSGVRTGELFF.